A single T cell receptor (beta chain) is shown here with its context. The data derive from a study of blood T cells in healthy people across ages. A sample-barcoded 5' primer and a J-beta primer mix were used in a second PCR of about 6 to 11 cycles. TCRdb itself ran the 5' RACE reads through MiXCR, one entry per CDR3 protein. This table has 1.5 million to 2 million distinct CDR3 sequences, just under 50% appearing once. V shed 4 bases and J shed 5 bases, with 15 bases lying between them. The germline gives CDR1 SGHTA, CDR2 FQGNSA. This CDR3 contains 15 residues. What was sequenced was blood. The source of this sequence is a middle-aged woman in good health. This rearrangement joins TRBV7-2 to TRBJ1-5; D unresolved. Here the CDR3 reads CASSSNRNLYQPQHF. The CDR3, as DNA: TGTGCCAGCAGCTCAAACCGGAATCTATATCAGCCCCAGCATTTT.